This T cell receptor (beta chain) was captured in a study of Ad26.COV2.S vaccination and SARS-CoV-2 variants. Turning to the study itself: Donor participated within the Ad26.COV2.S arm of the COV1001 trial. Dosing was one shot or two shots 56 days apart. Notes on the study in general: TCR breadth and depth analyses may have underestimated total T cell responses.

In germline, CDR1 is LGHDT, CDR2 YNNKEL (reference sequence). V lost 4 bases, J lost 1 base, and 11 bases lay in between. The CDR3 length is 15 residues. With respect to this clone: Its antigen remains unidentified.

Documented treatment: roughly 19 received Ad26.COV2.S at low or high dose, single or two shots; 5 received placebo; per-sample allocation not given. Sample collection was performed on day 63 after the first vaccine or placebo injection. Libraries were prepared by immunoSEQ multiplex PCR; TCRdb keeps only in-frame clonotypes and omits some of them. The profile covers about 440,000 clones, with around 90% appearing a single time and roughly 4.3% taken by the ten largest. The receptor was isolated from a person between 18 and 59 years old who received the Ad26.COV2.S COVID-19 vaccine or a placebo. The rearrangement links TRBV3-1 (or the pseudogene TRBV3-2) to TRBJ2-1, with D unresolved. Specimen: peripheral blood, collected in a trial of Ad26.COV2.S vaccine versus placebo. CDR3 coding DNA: TGTGCCAGCAGCCGATACTATGGGTCCTACAATGAGCAGTTCTTC. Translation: CASSRYYGSYNEQFF.